This TCR beta chain is drawn from a study of CD8+CD57+ T cells in acquired aplastic anemia. Across the study: Sorted CD4+ and CD8+ cells gave an average of about 3 ug of DNA. Whole-study findings and limits: Between patients and controls, CD8+ Simpson's diversity did not vary significantly. Patients and controls were found to share 25 to 30 CD8+ CDR3 sequences.

Comment on this clonotype: Its antigen is undetermined.

Per the germline V gene, CDR1 is MGHDK and CDR2 is SYGVNS. The CDR3 consists of 16 residues. The junction had 8 bases not matched to a gene; V was cut back by 6 bases and J by 3 bases. According to the study, genomic DNA was the template for TCR beta VDJ and CDR3 profiling. A single record per CDR3 protein comes from TCRdb applying MiXCR to the reads. The sample records 100,000 to 120,000 distinct CDR3 sequences, around 50% being singletons. The sequence was collected from a human donor in good health, serving as a control. The sequencing sample was made of sorted CD4+, CD8+, or CD8+CD57+ T cells (not recorded which) from PBMCs. The chain has TRBV25-1 and TRBJ2-5; 12 nucleotides line up with TRBD2. The CDR3 here is CASSDLAGGQEETQYF. The CDR3 DNA reads TGTGCCAGCAGCGATCTAGCGGGGGGGCAGGAAGAGACCCAGTACTTC.